The entry below gives a single T cell receptor (beta chain) sequence along with its context. V lost 6 bases to trimming and J lost 2 bases, with 13 bases between them. CDR1 MDHEN and CDR2 SYDVKM come from the germline V gene. The CDR3 totals 14 residues. Sequencing used immunoSEQ multiplex PCR; TCRdb keeps in-frame clones, though not all of them. The sample has 72,000 or so clones, roughly 81% seen once. The sample originates from a study of T cells in localized non-small cell lung cancer. This clonotype was obtained from a female donor of 60 years or more with stage I lung adenocarcinoma. The chain recombines TRBV28 with TRBJ1-2, with D possibly matching TRBD1 (5 bases). Specimen: peripheral blood, collected before any cancer treatment. CDR3: CASRGGTGNYGYTF. CDR3 bases: TGTGCCAGCAGGGGGGGAACAGGAAACTATGGCTACACCTTC.